This is a list of T cell receptor beta chains from one sample in a study of CD4+ T cells in melanoma. Assay used: immunoSEQ multiplex PCR; TCRdb lists only in-frame clones, some missing. Here the sample spans 15,000 to 20,000 clones, over 75% being singletons. The source material was cells from a culture (not recorded whether cultured in vitro). All receptors derive from a human donor with melanoma. Each CDR3 is given with its conserved first and last residue. A D gene is named only where the DNA matches it firmly.

D: TRBD1; V: TRBV10-2; CDR3: CASSEFENPGQGPGRVRGYTF
D: .; V: TRBV2; CDR3: CASSGSLRDPYNEQFF
D: .; V: TRBV27; CDR3: CASSLRGPPGNIQYF
D: TRBD2; V: TRBV7-8; CDR3: CASSAPWISGGDEQYF
D: .; V: TRBV9; CDR3: CASSGGGKDQPQHF
D: .; V: TRBV18; CDR3: CASSPGGALQPQHF
D: TRBD1; V: TRBV6-5; CDR3: CASSLHHRGEQYF
D: TRBD1; V: TRBV5-4; CDR3: CASSFRQGRYEQYF
D: TRBD1; V: TRBV19; CDR3: CASSTQIRDRGMLAKNIQYF
D: TRBD2; V: TRBV5-1; CDR3: CASSSGGGNYEQYF
D: TRBD2; V: TRBV10-3; CDR3: CAISEGGGSTDTQYF
D: .; V: TRBV11-2; CDR3: CASSRQGNQPQHF
D: .; V: TRBV30; CDR3: CAWRQEGTVNYGYTF
D: TRBD1; V: TRBV19; CDR3: CASATTGGFYEQYF
D: TRBD2; V: TRBV5-6; CDR3: CASSLVSGGFGIQFF
D: .; V: TRBV2; CDR3: CASYRRARRGSQYF
D: .; V: TRBV6-4; CDR3: CASSVGFPYNEQFF
D: .; V: TRBV30; CDR3: CAWTVSSYNSPLHF
D: TRBD1; V: TRBV29-1; CDR3: CSVDLAGTGIEQYF
D: .; V: TRBV5-1; CDR3: CASSDYGGHYGYTF
D: TRBD2; V: TRBV6-1; CDR3: CASSPTSGGYNEQFF
D: .; V: TRBV4-2; CDR3: CASSQDNLMRGGELFF
D: TRBD1; V: TRBV19; CDR3: CASSQTDRGFLETQYF
D: TRBD2; V: TRBV5-5; CDR3: CASSWGTSGYQYF
D: .; V: TRBV6-5; CDR3: CASSYSQGYTEAFF
D: .; V: TRBV21-1; CDR3: CASSGRDRSKFHEQYF
D: .; V: TRBV6-5; CDR3: CASSYFSGMNTEAFF
D: .; V: TRBV9; CDR3: CASSVGSRGDTQYF
D: TRBD2; V: TRBV18; CDR3: CASSGLAGIYEQYF
D: .; V: TRBV15; CDR3: CATGQNNSPLHF
D: .; V: TRBV11-2; CDR3: CASRGLGRRETQYF
D: .; V: TRBV11-2; CDR3: CASSLGQHTYEQYF
D: .; V: TRBV6-1; CDR3: CASSVFGSWREKLFF
D: .; V: TRBV19; CDR3: CASTGAREGQPQHF
D: TRBD2; V: TRBV7-8; CDR3: CASSMSGASYEQYF
D: .; V: TRBV7-6; CDR3: CASSLYNGYTF
D: .; V: TRBV5-1; CDR3: CASSLTGRGPPYEQYF
D: .; V: TRBV5-1; CDR3: CASSLATGAAAGSGELFF
D: .; V: TRBV4-1; CDR3: CASSQVLSPLHF